The next 26 T cell receptor beta chains were all read from a single sample in a study of OX40 agonist ivuxolimab in advanced cancers. Produced via immunoSEQ multiplex PCR; TCRdb's table is partial and in-frame only. The top ten clones hold approximately 5.9% of a sample with approximately 40,000 clones, about 87% of them seen once. The sample consisted of CD4+ or CD8+ T cells sorted from blood, taken in a trial of the OX40 agonist ivuxolimab. The receptors derive from an adult with an advanced solid tumor such as melanoma, head and neck, liver or kidney cancer.

The chain has TRBV9 and TRBJ2-1, with no clear D. Trimming took 0 bases from V and 2 from J, leaving 9 bases between them. CDR3 length: 15 residues. In germline, CDR1 is SGDLS, CDR2 YYNGEE. Here the CDR3 reads CASSVDWAAYNEQFF. In nucleotides, the CDR3 is TGTGCCAGCAGCGTAGATTGGGCAGCCTACAATGAGCAGTTCTTC.

In this sample, this clone turned up a few times. V and J are TRBV28 and TRBJ2-7; D may be TRBD2 (6 bases). Trimming left V 5 bases short and J 6 bases short, with 17 bases between. The CDR3 has 14 residues. Germline assignment: CDR1 MDHEN and CDR2 SYDVKM. The CDR3 DNA follows: TGTGCCAGCAGTCTCATAAGAGAAGCGGGCGAGCAGTACTTC. Protein product: CASSLIREAGEQYF.

The chain couples TRBV30 to TRBJ2-5; no firm D call. The J call may be mistaken, given a closer DNA end match to TRBJ2-7. There are 13 residues in the CDR3. The germline V gene encodes CDR1 GTSNPN and CDR2 SVGIG (reference sequence). CDR3 sequence reads: CAWNSPSFYEQYF. The CDR3 DNA follows: TGTGCCTGGAACTCTCCATCCTTCTACGAGCAGTACTTC.

The chain carries TRBV19 and TRBJ2-5; 10 nucleotides line up with TRBD2. Germline V gene data show CDR1 as LNHDA and CDR2 as SQIVND (reference sequence). Trimming at V came to 8 bases and at J to 5 bases, leaving 5 bases not matched to a gene. The CDR3 has 13 amino acids. The CDR3 nucleotides are TGTGCCAGTTGCGCTAGCGGGAGTGAGACCCAGTACTTC. This translates into CASCASGSETQYF.

The V call is TRBV18, the J call TRBJ2-3; 8 bases are a match to TRBD2. The CDR3 contains 16 residues. The V gene's germline CDR1 is KGHSH and CDR2 LQKENI. The J segment lost 3 bases and the V segment lost 3 bases, leaving 8 bases of the junction unmatched. The CDR3 loop is CASSPGAGGPTDTQYF. In DNA form, the CDR3 reads TGTGCCAGCTCACCGGGGGCGGGAGGCCCGACAGATACGCAGTATTTT.

The chain combines TRBV11-2 with TRBJ2-4, with D possibly TRBD1 on 6 matching bases. The CDR3 runs 16 residues. Trimming removed 2 bases at V and 5 bases at J, with 16 bases between. The germline gives CDR1 SGHAT, CDR2 FQNNGV. The CDR3, as DNA: TGTGCCAGCAGCTTATTTCGGCAGGGGTTCCAAAACATTCAGTACTTC. Its translation: CASSLFRQGFQNIQYF.

The chain carries TRBV6-1 and TRBJ1-2; no clear D gene. Trimming stripped 5 bases from V and 2 bases from J, with 9 bases between. Looked up from germline, CDR1 is MNHNS and CDR2 is SASEGT. The CDR3 has 13 residues. CDR3 protein: CASSQGPNYGYTF. DNA for the CDR3: TGTGCCAGCAGTCAAGGGCCAAACTATGGCTACACCTTC.

The chain employs TRBV28 and TRBJ2-5; 8 positions agree with TRBD1. The CDR3 is 14 amino acids. With V trimmed by 5 bases and J by 4 bases, 6 bases remained unmatched. Looked up from germline, CDR1 is MDHEN and CDR2 is SYDVKM. This chain's CDR3 is CASSPSGGLETQYF. CDR3 coding DNA: TGTGCCAGCAGTCCGTCAGGGGGCTTAGAGACCCAGTACTTC. The full variable domain, in which reference TRBV28 and TRBJ2-5 provide the parts outside the CDR3, is DVKVTQSSRYLVKRTGEKVFLECVQDMDHENMFWYRQDPGLGLRLIYFSYDVKMKEKGDIPEGYSVSREKKERFSLILESASTNQTSMYLCASSPSGGLETQYFGPGTRLLVL.

The chain couples TRBV7-9 to TRBJ2-7; TRBD2 aligns across 7 bases. The junction had 16 bases not matched to a gene; V was cut back by 1 base and J by 1 base. This CDR3 is 19 amino acids long. Germline V gives CDR1 SEHNR, CDR2 FQNEAQ (reference sequence). CDR3 sequence (DNA): TGTGCCAGCAGCTTAGGCCCGGGGACGGGAGGATGGAGGTCCTACGAGCAGTACTTC. Amino acids: CASSLGPGTGGWRSYEQYF.

J is TRBJ1-1 and V is TRBV5-4; TRBD1 matches at 9 bases. Looked up from germline, CDR1 is SGHNT and CDR2 is YYREEE (reference sequence). V lost 3 bases to trimming and J lost 5 bases; unmatched junction nucleotides: 5. This CDR3 spans 14 amino acids. CDR3 sequence reads: CASSSGQGRTEAFF. The DNA of the CDR3 is TGTGCCAGCAGCTCGGGACAGGGAAGGACTGAAGCTTTCTTT.

The gene calls are TRBV11-2 and TRBJ2-3, with D unresolved. CDR1 SGHAT and CDR2 FQNNGV come from the germline V gene. The CDR3 loop spans 16 amino acids. V gave up 0 bases and J gave up 3 bases, with 13 bases separating them. The CDR3 DNA reads as TGTGCCAGCAGCTTAGAGGCGCGGCGAAAAACAGATACGCAGTATTTT. Translated: CASSLEARRKTDTQYF.

The V gene is TRBV7-9, the J gene TRBJ2-1, with 10 positions matching TRBD1. The CDR3 length is 15 residues. The germline gives CDR1 SEHNR, CDR2 FQNEAQ (reference sequence). V gave up 5 bases and J gave up 5 bases; unmatched junction bases: 6. CDR3 in DNA: TGTGCCAGCAGCCTGGGACAGGGGATGGACAATGAGCAGTTCTTC. Residues: CASSLGQGMDNEQFF.

This clone was recorded once. This rearrangement joins TRBV9 to TRBJ2-1; 7 nucleotides align to TRBD1. V dropped 3 bases and J dropped 4; count of bases not matched to a gene: 7. This CDR3 has 15 amino acids. The germline V gene encodes CDR1 SGDLS and CDR2 YYNGEE. The CDR3, as DNA: TGTGCCAGCAGCGCCCGGGACAGTCCATACAATGAGCAGTTCTTC. Residues: CASSARDSPYNEQFF. Looking up the rest from reference TRBV9 and TRBJ2-1 gives the full variable domain: DSGVTQTPKHLITATGQRVTLRCSPRSGDLSVYWYQQSLDQGLQFLIQYYNGEERAKGNILERFSAQQFPDLHSELNLSSLELGDSALYFCASSARDSPYNEQFFGPGTRLTVL.

Note on this clone: This CDR3 is also generated by other DNA sequences in the sample. The V and J genes are TRBV28 and TRBJ1-2; 8 nucleotides agree with TRBD1. The length of the CDR3 is 12 residues. CDR1 is MDHEN, CDR2 SYDVKM, per germline. J gave up 5 bases and V 8 bases, and 4 bases lay outside the gene matches. The CDR3 reads CASSGQAYGYTF. Written as DNA, the CDR3 is TGTGCCAGCTCGGGACAGGCTTATGGCTACACCTTC.

The chain carries TRBV5-6 and TRBJ2-4; TRBD2 agrees at 7 bases. Germline V CDR1 and CDR2: SGHDT, YYEEEE. Trimming removed 2 bases from V and 5 bases from J; junction bases left unmatched: 10. This CDR3 contains 16 residues. As DNA, the CDR3 is TGTGCCAGCAGCTTATTTGGCGGGAGAAGCGAAAACATTCAGTACTTC. Its protein product is CASSLFGGRSENIQYF. Variable domain in full (rest from reference TRBV5-6 and TRBJ2-4): DAGVTQSPTHLIKTRGQQVTLRCSPKSGHDTVSWYQQALGQGPQFIFQYYEEEERQRGNFPDRFSGHQFPNYSSELNVNALLLGDSALYLCASSLFGGRSENIQYFGAGTRLSVL.

The V and J genes are TRBV10-3 and TRBJ2-1, with 9 bases identical to TRBD2. Germline assignment: CDR1 ENHRY and CDR2 SYGVKD. The CDR3 totals 14 residues. After removal of 7 bases from V and 7 bases from J, the junction contained 8 bases not matched to a gene. The CDR3 region has the DNA TGTGCCATCAATGACGGCGGGGGGGCAAATGAGCAGTTCTTC. Its translation is CAINDGGGANEQFF.

V usage is TRBV28 and J usage is TRBJ1-5; possibly TRBD1 for D (6 bases). V was clipped by 4 bases and J by 11 bases, with 9 bases between them. The CDR3 covers 11 residues. CDR1 and CDR2 (germline): MDHEN, SYDVKM. The CDR3 DNA reads as TGTGCCAGCAGTTCACAGGGTTCCCAGCATTTT. It is translated as CASSSQGSQHF.

The chain has TRBV13 and TRBJ2-5; TRBD2 agrees at 10 bases. CDR1 and CDR2 (germline): PRHDT, FYEKMQ (reference sequence). After removal of 0 bases from V and 5 bases from J, the junction contained 6 bases not matched to a gene. This CDR3 contains 16 residues. The CDR3 protein is CASSLGGAGGPETQYF. CDR3 coding DNA: TGTGCCAGCAGCTTAGGGGGAGCGGGAGGGCCCGAGACCCAGTACTTC.

The V and J genes are TRBV2 and TRBJ2-5; 10 positions match TRBD2. This CDR3 region has 15 residues. V shed 7 bases and J 3 bases; nucleotides not matched to a gene: 8. The V gene's germline CDR1 is SNHLY and CDR2 FYNNEI. The CDR3 reads CASKFGTSEEETQYF. The CDR3 nucleotides read TGTGCCAGCAAGTTCGGGACTAGCGAGGAAGAGACCCAGTACTTC.

The CDR3 here is CASSETRANPGETQYF. In nucleotides, the CDR3 is TGTGCCAGCAGTGAAACCCGGGCCAATCCTGGGGAGACCCAGTACTTC. This sequence joins TRBV6-1 and TRBJ2-5; D remains ambiguous. The CDR3 consists of 16 residues. V shed 2 bases and J shed 5 bases, with 18 bases lying between them. Germline V gene lookup returns CDR1 MNHNS and CDR2 SASEGT.

V gene TRBV21-1 combines with J gene TRBJ1-1. TRBV21-1 is reported as a pseudogene. The length of the CDR3 is 13 residues. DNA for the CDR3: TGTGCCAGCATATCAGCAGCGAACACTGAAGCTTTCTTT. It codes for CASISAANTEAFF.

The chain is built from TRBV2 and TRBJ2-7, with 9 bases lining up with TRBD1. Per germline, CDR1 SNHLY and CDR2 FYNNEI. Trimming removed 7 bases from V and 4 bases from J; junction bases left unmatched: 14. The length of the CDR3 is 16 residues. The CDR3 loop is CASTRTGAALGYEQYF. The CDR3 DNA follows: TGTGCCAGCACCAGGACAGGGGCGGCTTTAGGGTACGAGCAGTACTTC.

The chain combines TRBV28 with TRBJ2-2; 8 nucleotides agree with TRBD1. CDR1 and CDR2 from the germline V gene are MDHEN and SYDVKM. Unmatched junction bases numbered 9, after V lost 9 bases and J lost 3 bases. The CDR3 covers 15 residues. In DNA form, the CDR3 reads TGTGCCAGAATTGACAGGGGAGGTGACACCGGGGAGCTGTTTTTT. Protein product: CARIDRGGDTGELFF.

The chain is built from TRBV5-1 and TRBJ2-2; tentatively, D is TRBD2 (6 bases). Germline V gene data show CDR1 as SGHRS and CDR2 as YFSETQ. CDR3 length: 14 residues. Trimming shortened V by 0 bases and J by 6 bases, and 9 bases separated the two germline ends. For the CDR3, the DNA is TGCGCCAGCAGCTTGGACGGGAGTGCCGGGGAGCTGTTTTTT. Translating it yields CASSLDGSAGELFF.

The chain links TRBV30 to TRBJ1-2, with TRBD1 matching over 8 bases. The CDR3 is 14 amino acids. The germline gives CDR1 GTSNPN, CDR2 SVGIG (reference sequence). The J segment lost 2 bases and the V segment lost 3 bases, leaving 5 bases of the junction unmatched. The CDR3 DNA reads as TGTGCCTGGAGCTCAGGGGGCGTAAACTATGGCTACACCTTC. As protein: CAWSSGGVNYGYTF.

The rearrangement links TRBV7-8 to TRBJ1-6; possibly TRBD1 for D (5 bases). The length of the CDR3 is 17 residues. Germline V lookup: CDR1 SGHVS, CDR2 FQNEAQ. Trimming took off 5 bases at V and 7 bases at J, with 21 bases between the two ends. As DNA, the CDR3 is TGTGCCAGCAGCGAAGGCCGGGCAGGGCTTCGGAATTCACCCCTCCACTTT. Residues: CASSEGRAGLRNSPLHF.